Listed below are T cell receptor beta chains from one sample, sequenced in a study of control samples from healthy donors and cancer patients. Profiling relied on immunoSEQ multiplex PCR, and the TCRdb table lists in-frame clones only, not all of them. Of about 42,000 clones detected, approximately 82% appear once; the ten largest clones hold approximately 48%. The sample was blood. These TCRs come from a man between 60 and 75 years old in good health. Both conserved end residues are part of each CDR3. The D gene is left open where the match is weak. For some rows the clone size is stated as once, few or many, or as a class when expanded; others skip it.

>TRBJ1-1|-|-|TRBV11-2
TGTGCCAGCAGCTTAGGCAGGCGTAGGGCTTTCTTT
CASSLGRRRAFF
>TRBJ2-5|-|TRBD1|TRBV5-6
TGTGCCAGCAGCTGGGGGACAGGGGGTGAGACCCAGTACTTC
CASSWGTGGETQYF
>TRBJ1-1|-|TRBD1|TRBV6-2/TRBV6-3
TGTGCCAGCAGCCAGACAGGGGAAGCTTTCTTT
CASSQTGEAFF
>TRBJ1-4|-|-|TRBV18
TGTGCCAGCTCACCACCGTCATCAGGGGCCATGAGAAGACCGTTTTTT
CASSPPSSGAMRRPFF
>TRBJ2-1|-|TRBD2|TRBV7-2
TGTGCCAGCAGTCAAGGGTGGGCGGCGGGGGGGAATGAGCAGTTCTTC
CASSQGWAAGGNEQFF
>TRBJ1-1|-|-|TRBV3-1/TRBV3-2
TGTGCCAGCAGCCCGAGGGGAAACACTGAAGCTTTCTTT
CASSPRGNTEAFF
>TRBJ2-2|-|TRBD2|TRBV5-4
TGTGCCAGCAGCCCCCAACCGGGACTAGCGAAGGCCGGGGAGCTGTTTTTT
CASSPQPGLAKAGELFF
>TRBJ1-4|-|TRBD1|TRBV7-9
TGTGCCAGCAGCCGGCAGGGGGCAAACGAAAAACTGTTTTTT
CASSRQGANEKLFF
>TRBJ2-1|once|-|TRBV7-9
TGTGCCAGCAGCTTGGGGGGCGGGGCCGCCGGCAATGAGCAGTTCTTC
CASSLGGGAAGNEQFF
>TRBJ1-1|-|-|TRBV7-9
TGTGCCAGCAGCCGCGACGGGGTAGGCTATACTGAAGCTTTCTTT
CASSRDGVGYTEAFF
>TRBJ2-7|-|TRBD2|TRBV27
TGTGCCAGCAGCAGCTCGGGGGGAGCTGGGGGCTACGAGCAGTACTTC
CASSSSGGAGGYEQYF
>TRBJ2-7|once|-|TRBV2
TGTGCCAGCTTGCGCTCATACATACGGGGCGTCCTTGGCTACGAGCAGTACTTC
CASLRSYIRGVLGYEQYF
>TRBJ1-2|-|-|TRBV6-4
TGTGCCAGCAGTGGTGCCAGGGGTGGAGGCTACACCTTC
CASSGARGGGYTF
>TRBJ2-7|-|TRBD1|TRBV11-1
TGTGCCAGCAGCTACGGACAGGGTCTCGACGAGGAGTTCTTC
CASSYGQGLDEEFF
>TRBJ2-3|once|TRBD2|TRBV7-8
TGTGCCAGCAGCTTACCCGGCACGGGGGGGACAGATACGCAGTATTTT
CASSLPGTGGTDTQYF
>TRBJ1-6|-|TRBD1|TRBV15
TGTGCCACCTTGCAGGGGGCCGGTTCACCCCTCCACTTT
CATLQGAGSPLHF
>TRBJ2-7|-|-|TRBV10-3
TGTGCCATCAGTGTCGGCGGGGTTTCCTACGAGCAGTACTTC
CAISVGGVSYEQYF
>TRBJ1-2|-|-|TRBV11-2
TGTGCCAGCAGCTCCCTGGTTAACTATGGCTACACCTTC
CASSSLVNYGYTF
>TRBJ2-1|-|TRBD2|TRBV2
TGTGCCAGCAGTGAGGAATGGGTTGGCGGGAGTGGGCAGTTCTTC
CASSEEWVGGSGQFF
>TRBJ2-3|-|TRBD1|TRBV7-9
TGTGCCAGCAGTACAGGGGTTGAGACAGATACGCAGTATTTT
CASSTGVETDTQYF
>TRBJ2-2|once|-|TRBV6-5
TGTGCCAGCAGGCTCAGGGATCCGCGCACCGGGGAGCTGTTTTTT
CASRLRDPRTGELFF
>TRBJ1-3|once|TRBD1|TRBV5-8
TGTGCCAGCAGCTTTGGGACAGTTTCTGGAAACACCATATATTTT
CASSFGTVSGNTIYF
>TRBJ1-2|-|-|TRBV2
TGTGCCAGCAGTGCTACCTCCGGACAGTTCTATGGCTACACCTTC
CASSATSGQFYGYTF
>TRBJ2-1|-|TRBD2|TRBV27
TGTGCCAGCAAAACTAGCGGGAGCTACAATGAGCAGTTCTTC
CASKTSGSYNEQFF
>TRBJ2-5|once|-|TRBV5-1
TGCGCCAGCAGCTGGGAGACAGGAAGAGAGACCCAGTACTTC
CASSWETGRETQYF
>TRBJ2-1|once|-|TRBV5-1
TGCGCCAGCAGCTTGCCCGGGGTTGAGCAGTTCTTC
CASSLPGVEQFF
>TRBJ1-1|-|TRBD1|TRBV30
TGTGCCTGGAGGGGGACAGGGGGTATGAACACTGAAGCTTTCTTT
CAWRGTGGMNTEAFF
>TRBJ1-1|-|-|TRBV9
TGTGCCAGCAGCGCCCTAACAGGGCGGGCTGAAGCTTTCTTT
CASSALTGRAEAFF
>TRBJ2-7|-|-|TRBV7-2
TGTGCCAGCAGCCCCGGACAGTTCTCCTACGAGCAGTACTTC
CASSPGQFSYEQYF
>TRBJ1-1|-|-|TRBV25-1
TGTGCCAGCAGTGTGGGGGGGAGTAATGAAGCTTTCTTT
CASSVGGSNEAFF
>TRBJ1-4|-|-|TRBV19
TGTGCCAGTAGTAGGGGGGGCAGGGTTGATGAAAAACTGTTTTTT
CASSRGGRVDEKLFF
>TRBJ2-5|-|TRBD2|TRBV7-7
TGTGCCAGCAGCTTAGGAGGACTAGCGGGCCACCAAGAGACCCAGTACTTC
CASSLGGLAGHQETQYF
>TRBJ1-1|-|TRBD1|TRBV3-1/TRBV3-2
TGTGCCAGCAGCCTAGGGACAGGGGTGTGCGACACTGAAGCTTTCTTT
CASSLGTGVCDTEAFF
>TRBJ1-2|-|-|TRBV28
TGTGCCAGCAGTTTAATGGCAGGGATCTATGGCTACACCTTC
CASSLMAGIYGYTF
>TRBJ1-1|once|-|TRBV6-5
TGTGCCAGCAGGGCCAGCTACACTGAAGCTTTCTTT
CASRASYTEAFF
>TRBJ2-5|-|TRBD2|TRBV18
TGTGCCAGCTCACCACCGGGAACTAGCGGGGGAGAGACCCAGTACTTC
CASSPPGTSGGETQYF
>TRBJ2-2|-|-|TRBV5-1
TGCGCCAGCAGCTTGGATCCCCCCGGGACACCGAACACCGGGGAGCTGTTTTTT
CASSLDPPGTPNTGELFF
>TRBJ2-3|-|TRBD2|TRBV11-2
TGTGCCAGCAGCTTAGCGGGAGGGCGAAACACAGATACGCAGTATTTT
CASSLAGGRNTDTQYF
>TRBJ2-1|-|-|TRBV5-1
TGCGCCAGCAGCTTCTCGGCAGGGAGTTTCAATGAGCAGTTCTTC
CASSFSAGSFNEQFF